The rows below give T cell receptor beta chains drawn from one sample of a study of CD8+ T cells in alopecia areata. The data were produced by immunoSEQ multiplex PCR, yet TCRdb's version contains in-frame clones alone and is incomplete. The sample includes approximately 100,000 clones, approximately 52% of them seen just once. The source material was CD4+ T cells sorted from blood. The receptor set was obtained from a human donor in good health. Each CDR3 is given with its conserved first and last residue. Each record gives: D gene, V gene, J gene, CDR3 length, CDR3 protein. D genes are given only for firm matches.

D gene: -; V gene: TRBV6-5; J gene: TRBJ1-6; CDR3 length: 13; CDR3 protein: CASSYEYNSPLHF
D gene: -; V gene: TRBV6-5; J gene: TRBJ1-1; CDR3 length: 15; CDR3 protein: CASSPARGGNTEAFF
D gene: -; V gene: TRBV7-2; J gene: TRBJ1-2; CDR3 length: 15; CDR3 protein: CASSFWSMTNYGYTF
D gene: TRBD1; V gene: TRBV7-6; J gene: TRBJ1-5; CDR3 length: 14; CDR3 protein: CASSDGQGNQPQHF
D gene: TRBD1; V gene: TRBV28; J gene: TRBJ2-4; CDR3 length: 16; CDR3 protein: CASSSTGQGAGNIQYF
D gene: -; V gene: TRBV2; J gene: TRBJ2-7; CDR3 length: 15; CDR3 protein: CASTHEGGSSYEQYF
D gene: TRBD1; V gene: TRBV6-5; J gene: TRBJ2-6; CDR3 length: 15; CDR3 protein: CASRDRGGGANVLTF
D gene: -; V gene: TRBV4-3; J gene: TRBJ2-2; CDR3 length: 13; CDR3 protein: CASSQDRDRELFF
D gene: -; V gene: TRBV2; J gene: TRBJ2-6; CDR3 length: 15; CDR3 protein: CASSRKSSGANVLTF
D gene: -; V gene: TRBV29-1; J gene: TRBJ2-5; CDR3 length: 13; CDR3 protein: CSTSSRKQETQYF
D gene: -; V gene: TRBV27; J gene: TRBJ2-5; CDR3 length: 11; CDR3 protein: CASGRRETQYF
D gene: -; V gene: TRBV28; J gene: TRBJ2-7; CDR3 length: 12; CDR3 protein: CASSLVVSEQYF
D gene: -; V gene: TRBV29-1; J gene: TRBJ1-1; CDR3 length: 12; CDR3 protein: CSAYRAHTEAFF
D gene: TRBD1; V gene: TRBV19; J gene: TRBJ2-3; CDR3 length: 14; CDR3 protein: CASNPRTGTDTQYF
D gene: -; V gene: TRBV30; J gene: TRBJ1-5; CDR3 length: 13; CDR3 protein: CAWSRDHNQPQHF
D gene: -; V gene: TRBV28; J gene: TRBJ2-7; CDR3 length: 14; CDR3 protein: CASSFGGASYEQYF
D gene: TRBD1; V gene: TRBV30; J gene: TRBJ1-2; CDR3 length: 17; CDR3 protein: CAWSVRAGRQGRSGYTF
D gene: -; V gene: TRBV29-1; J gene: TRBJ2-6; CDR3 length: 13; CDR3 protein: CSVKERVANVLTF
D gene: TRBD1; V gene: TRBV19; J gene: TRBJ1-5; CDR3 length: 17; CDR3 protein: CASSHRAGTDSNQPQHF
D gene: TRBD1; V gene: TRBV29-1; J gene: TRBJ1-3; CDR3 length: 17; CDR3 protein: CSVEDTWDRRSGNTIYF
D gene: TRBD1; V gene: TRBV6-6; J gene: TRBJ1-1; CDR3 length: 15; CDR3 protein: CASSYGQGANTEAFF
D gene: -; V gene: TRBV4-1; J gene: TRBJ1-5; CDR3 length: 13; CDR3 protein: CASSQDLGQPQHF
D gene: -; V gene: TRBV7-2; J gene: TRBJ2-1; CDR3 length: 16; CDR3 protein: CASSSFGQGSHNEQFF
D gene: TRBD1; V gene: TRBV29-1; J gene: TRBJ1-3; CDR3 length: 15; CDR3 protein: CSVSAGTGGLNTIYF
D gene: TRBD1; V gene: TRBV9; J gene: TRBJ1-1; CDR3 length: 16; CDR3 protein: CASSTGTGKGNTEAFF
D gene: -; V gene: TRBV15; J gene: TRBJ1-1; CDR3 length: 14; CDR3 protein: CATSRDLGRSEAFF
D gene: -; V gene: TRBV4-1; J gene: TRBJ1-1; CDR3 length: 12; CDR3 protein: CASSPGNTEAFF
D gene: TRBD2; V gene: TRBV9; J gene: TRBJ2-1; CDR3 length: 15; CDR3 protein: CASSSSGGAYGEQFF
D gene: TRBD2; V gene: TRBV29-1; J gene: TRBJ2-1; CDR3 length: 14; CDR3 protein: CSARAGGPYNEQFF
D gene: -; V gene: TRBV5-6; J gene: TRBJ2-4; CDR3 length: 15; CDR3 protein: CASSLQNLAKNIQYF
D gene: -; V gene: TRBV28; J gene: TRBJ2-7; CDR3 length: 14; CDR3 protein: CASSLSIPPYEQYF
D gene: TRBD2; V gene: TRBV6-5; J gene: TRBJ2-5; CDR3 length: 15; CDR3 protein: CASSRTSGGEETQYF
D gene: TRBD1; V gene: TRBV4-1; J gene: TRBJ2-4; CDR3 length: 17; CDR3 protein: CASSQPDRVSAKNIQYF
D gene: -; V gene: TRBV2; J gene: TRBJ2-7; CDR3 length: 13; CDR3 protein: CASSDPGVEEQYF
D gene: -; V gene: TRBV29-1; J gene: TRBJ1-2; CDR3 length: 12; CDR3 protein: CSGSGVWGGYTF
D gene: -; V gene: TRBV29-1; J gene: TRBJ2-4; CDR3 length: 12; CDR3 protein: CSARDGQNIQYF
D gene: -; V gene: TRBV4-3; J gene: TRBJ1-2; CDR3 length: 15; CDR3 protein: CASSQGITPNYGYTF
D gene: -; V gene: TRBV7-3; J gene: TRBJ2-2; CDR3 length: 15; CDR3 protein: CASSFGQGPTGELFF
D gene: TRBD2; V gene: TRBV29-1; J gene: TRBJ2-5; CDR3 length: 15; CDR3 protein: CSTSTPGTSQETQYF
D gene: -; V gene: TRBV7-9; J gene: TRBJ1-2; CDR3 length: 11; CDR3 protein: CASSLIAVATF
D gene: TRBD1; V gene: TRBV4-2; J gene: TRBJ2-5; CDR3 length: 16; CDR3 protein: CASSQVGAGGVETQYF
D gene: TRBD2; V gene: TRBV29-1; J gene: TRBJ2-3; CDR3 length: 16; CDR3 protein: CSVVTPLAGDTDTQYF
D gene: TRBD2; V gene: TRBV5-6; J gene: TRBJ2-2; CDR3 length: 11; CDR3 protein: CASSREGELFF
D gene: -; V gene: TRBV2; J gene: TRBJ2-5; CDR3 length: 16; CDR3 protein: CASTRTDPPPQETQYF
D gene: -; V gene: TRBV2; J gene: TRBJ2-1; CDR3 length: 12; CDR3 protein: CASRQGGNEQFF
D gene: -; V gene: TRBV5-1; J gene: TRBJ2-1; CDR3 length: 13; CDR3 protein: CASSGGGNNEQFF
D gene: -; V gene: TRBV27; J gene: TRBJ1-4; CDR3 length: 11; CDR3 protein: CASGRREKLFF
D gene: TRBD1; V gene: TRBV23-1; J gene: TRBJ1-3; CDR3 length: 19; CDR3 protein: CASSQSIEWDRGSGNTIYF
D gene: -; V gene: TRBV5-1; J gene: TRBJ2-2; CDR3 length: 14; CDR3 protein: CASSSMGRTGELFF